The clone carrying this T cell receptor beta chain was counted once. The target antigen is unknown. The sample belongs to a study of cytomegalovirus exposure and HLA in healthy donors. Overall study results and limits: In the approximately 130 validation repertoires, a later analysis found that first-cohort TCR clusters tended to co-occur.

The V end was cut by 0 bases, the J end by 5 bases, with 11 bases between. CDR1 is SGHRS and CDR2 is YFSETQ in the germline V gene. This CDR3 is 14 amino acids long. The table came from immunoSEQ multiplex PCR; TCRdb's copy has only in-frame clones and leaves some out. The sample carries some 130,000 clones, approximately 87% recorded once. The specimen was PBMCs. This TCR was sampled from a young woman in good health and CMV-seropositive. This rearrangement joins TRBV5-1 to TRBJ1-2, with a weak D call TRBD1 (5 bases). In nucleotides, the CDR3 is TGCGCCAGCAGCTTGGCGACAGCGATATATGGCTACACCTTC. It codes for CASSLATAIYGYTF.